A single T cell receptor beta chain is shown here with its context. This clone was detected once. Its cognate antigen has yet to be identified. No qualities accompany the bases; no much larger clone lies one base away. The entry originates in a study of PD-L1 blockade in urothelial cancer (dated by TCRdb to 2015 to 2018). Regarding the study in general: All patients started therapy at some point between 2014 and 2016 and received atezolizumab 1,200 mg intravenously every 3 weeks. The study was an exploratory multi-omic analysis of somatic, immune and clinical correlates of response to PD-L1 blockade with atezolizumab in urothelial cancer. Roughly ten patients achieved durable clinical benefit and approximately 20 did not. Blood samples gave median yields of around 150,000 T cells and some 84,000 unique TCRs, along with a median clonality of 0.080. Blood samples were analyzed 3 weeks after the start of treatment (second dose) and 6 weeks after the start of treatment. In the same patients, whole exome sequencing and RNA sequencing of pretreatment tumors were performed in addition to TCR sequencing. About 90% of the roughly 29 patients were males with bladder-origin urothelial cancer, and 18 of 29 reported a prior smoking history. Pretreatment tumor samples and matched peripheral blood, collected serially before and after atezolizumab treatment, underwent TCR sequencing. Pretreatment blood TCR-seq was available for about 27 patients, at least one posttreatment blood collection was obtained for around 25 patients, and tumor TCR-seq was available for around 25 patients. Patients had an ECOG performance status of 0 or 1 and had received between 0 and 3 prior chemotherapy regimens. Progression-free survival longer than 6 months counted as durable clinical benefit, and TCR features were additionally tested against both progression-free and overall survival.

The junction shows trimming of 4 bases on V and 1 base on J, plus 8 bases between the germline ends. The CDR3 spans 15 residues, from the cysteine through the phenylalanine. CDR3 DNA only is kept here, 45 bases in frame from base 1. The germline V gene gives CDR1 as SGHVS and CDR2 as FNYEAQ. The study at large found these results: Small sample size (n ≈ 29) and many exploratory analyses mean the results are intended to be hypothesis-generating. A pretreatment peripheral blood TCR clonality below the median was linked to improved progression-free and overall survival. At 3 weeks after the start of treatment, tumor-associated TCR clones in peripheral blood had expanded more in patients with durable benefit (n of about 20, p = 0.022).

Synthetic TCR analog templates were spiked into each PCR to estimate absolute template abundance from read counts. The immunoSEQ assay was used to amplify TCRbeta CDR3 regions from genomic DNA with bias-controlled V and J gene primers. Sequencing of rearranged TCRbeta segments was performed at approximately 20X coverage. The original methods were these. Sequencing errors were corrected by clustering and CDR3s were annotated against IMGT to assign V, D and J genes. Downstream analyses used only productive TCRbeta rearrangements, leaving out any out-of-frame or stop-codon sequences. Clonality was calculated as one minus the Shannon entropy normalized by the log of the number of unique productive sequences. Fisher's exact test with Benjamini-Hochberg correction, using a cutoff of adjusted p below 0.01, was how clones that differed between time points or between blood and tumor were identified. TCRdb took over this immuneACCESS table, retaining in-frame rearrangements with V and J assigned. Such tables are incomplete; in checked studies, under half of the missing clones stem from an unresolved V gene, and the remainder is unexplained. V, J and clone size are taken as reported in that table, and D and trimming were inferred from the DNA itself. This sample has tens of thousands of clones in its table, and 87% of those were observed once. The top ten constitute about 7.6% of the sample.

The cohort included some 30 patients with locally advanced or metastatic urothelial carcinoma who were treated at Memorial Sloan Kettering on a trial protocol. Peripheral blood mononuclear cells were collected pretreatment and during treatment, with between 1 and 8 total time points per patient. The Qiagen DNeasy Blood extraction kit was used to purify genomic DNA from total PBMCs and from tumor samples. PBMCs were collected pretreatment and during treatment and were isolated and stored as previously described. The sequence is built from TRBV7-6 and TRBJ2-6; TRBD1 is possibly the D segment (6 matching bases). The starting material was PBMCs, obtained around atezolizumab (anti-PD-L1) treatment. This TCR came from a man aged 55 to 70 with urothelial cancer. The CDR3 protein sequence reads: CASSSRGSGANVLTF. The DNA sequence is TGTGCCAGCAGCTCCAGGGGTTCTGGGGCCAACGTCCTGACTTTC. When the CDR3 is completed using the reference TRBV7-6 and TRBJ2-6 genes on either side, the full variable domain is GAGVSQSPRYKVTKRGQDVALRCDPISGHVSLYWYRQALGQGPEFLTYFNYEAQQDKSGLPNDRFSAERPEGSISTLTIQRTEQRDSAMYRCASSSRGSGANVLTFGAGSRLTVL.